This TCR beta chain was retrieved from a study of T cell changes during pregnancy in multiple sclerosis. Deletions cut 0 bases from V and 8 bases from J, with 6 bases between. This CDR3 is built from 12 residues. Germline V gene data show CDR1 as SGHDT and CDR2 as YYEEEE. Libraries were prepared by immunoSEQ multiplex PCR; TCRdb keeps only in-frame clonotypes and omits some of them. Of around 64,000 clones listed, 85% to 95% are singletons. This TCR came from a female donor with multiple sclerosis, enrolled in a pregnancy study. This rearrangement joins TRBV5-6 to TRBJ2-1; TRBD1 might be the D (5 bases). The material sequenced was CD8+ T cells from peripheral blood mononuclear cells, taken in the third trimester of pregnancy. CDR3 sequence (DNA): TGTGCCAGCAGCTTGGTAGGGGATGAGCAGTTCTTC. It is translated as CASSLVGDEQFF. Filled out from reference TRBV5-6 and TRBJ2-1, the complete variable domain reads DAGVTQSPTHLIKTRGQQVTLRCSPKSGHDTVSWYQQALGQGPQFIFQYYEEEERQRGNFPDRFSGHQFPNYSSELNVNALLLGDSALYLCASSLVGDEQFFGPGTRLTVL.